A single sample is the source of the 21 T cell receptor beta chains below, sequenced in a study of T cell changes during pregnancy in multiple sclerosis. Libraries were prepared by immunoSEQ multiplex PCR; TCRdb keeps only in-frame clonotypes and omits some of them. The sample lists 70,000 to 90,000 clones; 85% to 95% were seen once. The sample here was peripheral blood, taken in the first trimester of pregnancy. The source of these receptors is a female donor with multiple sclerosis, enrolled in a pregnancy study.

The chain uses TRBV7-3 and TRBJ2-1; D gene unclear. CDR3 length equals 16 residues. Germline V CDR1 and CDR2: SGHTA, FQGTGA. The V and J ends lost 1 base and 0 bases respectively, with 10 bases between them. This chain's CDR3 is CASSLRGASSYNEQFF. CDR3 in DNA: TGTGCCAGCAGCTTAAGAGGTGCCAGCTCCTACAATGAGCAGTTCTTC.

The chain carries TRBV20-1 and TRBJ1-2; the D gene is possibly TRBD1 (6 bases). The CDR3 is 11 residues long. Per germline, CDR1 DFQATT and CDR2 SNEGSKA (reference sequence). The V and J ends lost 6 bases and 6 bases respectively, with 11 bases between them. In DNA, the CDR3 is TGCAGTGCAACCCAGGGGAATGGCTACACCTTC. It yields the protein CSATQGNGYTF.

This sequence joins TRBV28 and TRBJ1-2; 12 bases are shared with TRBD1. Germline values: CDR1 MDHEN, CDR2 SYDVKM. After removal of 6 bases from V and 7 bases from J, the junction contained 9 bases not matched to a gene. The CDR3 consists of 15 residues. The CDR3, as DNA: TGTGCCAGCAGCAAGGGGGACAGGGGGCGATCTGGCTACACCTTC. It specifies CASSKGDRGRSGYTF.

V gene TRBV5-1 combines with J gene TRBJ2-1, with 10 bases identical to TRBD1. The germline gives CDR1 SGHRS, CDR2 YFSETQ. The CDR3 contains 17 residues. J gave up 9 bases and V 4 bases, and 16 bases lay outside the gene matches. The CDR3 sequence: CASSHPLLGTGDSEQFF. As DNA, the CDR3 is TGCGCCAGCAGCCATCCGCTACTTGGGACAGGGGATAGTGAGCAGTTCTTC.

The V gene is TRBV4-3, the J gene TRBJ2-7, with TRBD1 matching 7 bases. Germline CDR1 is LGHNA and CDR2 is YSLEER. The CDR3 consists of 16 residues. J was trimmed by 1 base and V by 0 bases; bases with no gene match: 6. DNA of the CDR3: TGCGCCAGCAGCCAAGATGCCGGGACAGCTTCCTACGAGCAGTACTTC. Protein product: CASSQDAGTASYEQYF.

This sequence joins TRBV5-1 and TRBJ1-1; unclear D gene. The CDR3 extends over 14 amino acids. Germline loops: CDR1 SGHRS, CDR2 YFSETQ. V was pared by 1 base and J by 4 bases, with 11 bases between. The DNA for the CDR3 is TGCGCCAGCAGCTTGTGGGAGACCTTCACTGAAGCTTTCTTT. Translation gives CASSLWETFTEAFF.

This clone was observed a handful of times. The chain joins TRBV9 to TRBJ1-6; 7 positions agree with TRBD1. The CDR3 has 14 amino acids. V lost 5 bases to trimming and J lost 10 bases; unmatched junction nucleotides: 9. CDR1 SGDLS and CDR2 YYNGEE come from the germline V gene. Here the CDR3 DNA reads TGTGCCAGCAGTCTAAGACAGGGAGAATCACCCCTCCACTTT. Translation gives CASSLRQGESPLHF.

The chain carries TRBV27 and TRBJ1-4, with TRBD1 matching 9 bases. The V segment lost 6 bases and the J segment 6 bases; nucleotides outside the gene matches: 11. From germline, CDR1 is MNHEY and CDR2 SMNVEV (reference sequence). The CDR3 has 16 residues. The CDR3 protein is CASRESNRGLDEKLFF. The DNA of the CDR3 is TGTGCCAGCAGGGAGTCCAACAGGGGGCTAGATGAAAAACTGTTTTTT.

V and J are TRBV10-2 and TRBJ1-1; perhaps TRBD1 as D (5 bases). The CDR3 has 12 residues. The germline V gene encodes CDR1 WSHSY and CDR2 SAAADI. V gave up 10 bases and J gave up 4 bases, with 13 bases separating them. This CDR3 reads CATRGDGTEAFF. The CDR3, as DNA: TGCGCCACCCGGGGGGACGGCACTGAAGCTTTCTTT.

The V call is TRBV6-5, the J call TRBJ1-2, with 7 bases lining up with TRBD1. The CDR3 length is 13 residues. Germline V CDR1 and CDR2: MNHEY, SVGAGI. The junction had 5 bases not matched to a gene; V was cut back by 3 bases and J by 7 bases. CDR3 sequence: CASSYTGVTGYTF. For the CDR3, the DNA is TGTGCCAGCAGTTATACAGGGGTTACTGGCTACACCTTC.

The rearrangement uses TRBV6-4 and TRBJ1-6; no reliable D call. CDR3 length: 15 amino acids. V shed 8 bases and J shed 10 bases, with 21 bases lying between them. Germline CDR1 and CDR2: MRHNA and SNTAGT. The CDR3: CASRQEGAPLSPLHF. The CDR3 nucleotides are TGTGCCAGCCGCCAGGAGGGAGCCCCGCTATCACCCCTCCACTTT.

This rearrangement joins TRBV7-7 to TRBJ2-1; 8 bases match TRBD1. Germline CDR1 is SSHAT and CDR2 is FNYEAQ (reference sequence). V lost 5 bases to trimming and J lost 8 bases; unmatched junction nucleotides: 5. The CDR3 length is 13 residues. The CDR3 region is CASSADRADEQFF. In nucleotides, the CDR3 is TGTGCCAGCAGCGCGGACAGGGCAGATGAGCAGTTCTTC. The full variable domain, in which reference TRBV7-7 and TRBJ2-1 provide the parts outside the CDR3, is GAGVSQSPRYKVTKRGQDVTLRCDPISSHATLYWYQQALGQGPEFLTYFNYEAQPDKSGLPSDRFSAERPEGSISTLTIQRTEQRDSAMYRCASSADRADEQFFGPGTRLTVL.

The genes are TRBV7-2 and TRBJ1-4; D might be TRBD1 (5 bases). V lost 2 bases and J lost 4, with 11 bases in between. This CDR3 has 15 amino acids. Germline V CDR1 and CDR2: SGHTA, FQGNSA. DNA for the CDR3: TGTGCCAGCAGCTTATTGGGGGAGGGTAATGAAAAACTGTTTTTT. Amino acid sequence: CASSLLGEGNEKLFF.

The chain uses TRBV10-1 and TRBJ2-3, with D perhaps matching TRBD2 (5 bases). The CDR3 length is 16 residues. V dropped 3 bases and J dropped 2 bases, with 15 bases sitting between them. The germline V gene has CDR1 WNHNN and CDR2 SYGVQD (reference sequence). CDR3 DNA: TGCGCCAGCAGTGATATCAGCGGTTCCAACACAGATACGCAGTATTTT. Protein sequence: CASSDISGSNTDTQYF.

This clone has only one observation. V is TRBV28 and J is TRBJ2-4; 12 positions agree with TRBD2. V trimming: 6 bases; J trimming: 3 bases; junction bases outside the gene matches: 6. There are 16 residues in the CDR3. Germline CDR1 and CDR2: MDHEN and SYDVKM. The DNA for the CDR3 is TGTGCCAGCAGCTCTAGACTAGCGGGGGTCAAAAACATTCAGTACTTC. Its translation: CASSSRLAGVKNIQYF.

V usage is TRBV11-2 and J usage is TRBJ1-5, with TRBD1 identical over 7 bases. The CDR3 length is 16 residues. V was clipped by 1 base and J by 3 bases; unmatched bases: 6. CDR1 SGHAT and CDR2 FQNNGV come from the germline V gene. The CDR3 nucleotides read TGTGCCAGCAGCTTAGGCAAGGGACAGTTCAATCAGCCCCAGCATTTT. It is translated as CASSLGKGQFNQPQHF.

V gene TRBV7-3 combines with J gene TRBJ2-3; 8 nucleotides align to TRBD2. The germline V gene encodes CDR1 SGHTA and CDR2 FQGTGA. J gave up 2 bases and V 2 bases, and 6 bases lay outside the gene matches. The CDR3 loop spans 16 amino acids. The CDR3 nucleotides read TGTGCCAGCAGCTTAGTGATCGGGGGGGCCACAGATACGCAGTATTTT. Translating it yields CASSLVIGGATDTQYF.

This chain links TRBV4-1 with TRBJ2-1; 10 bases are a match to TRBD2. Germline CDR1 MGHRA, CDR2 YSYEKL. This CDR3 has 18 residues. Germline trimming cut 1 base from V and 8 bases from J; bases unmatched to any gene: 14. CDR3 sequence reads: CASSQGRSSSGRIDEQFF. CDR3 DNA sequence: TGCGCCAGCAGCCAAGGTCGGTCTTCTAGCGGGAGAATCGATGAGCAGTTCTTC.

Only one count was recorded for this clone. The limits of the CDR3 on the DNA are not certain, so only TCRdb's listed CDR3 is given. The chain carries TRBV28 and TRBJ2-7; TRBD1 reflects the table's D call only, with no check against the DNA. Counting both end residues, the CDR3 totals 13 amino acids. CDR1 is MDHEN, CDR2 SYDVKM, per germline. The CDR3 sequence: CASRFGLGTAVYF.

This sequence joins TRBV27 and TRBJ2-5, with 7 bases lining up with TRBD1. The V gene end was trimmed by 6 bases and the J gene end by 1 base; junction bases not matched to a gene: 11. CDR1 and CDR2 (germline): MNHEY, SMNVEV (reference sequence). The CDR3 covers 16 residues. The CDR3 sequence: CASRSPLPGGQETQYF. CDR3 DNA sequence: TGTGCCAGCAGGAGTCCGCTGCCAGGGGGCCAAGAGACCCAGTACTTC.

The chain has TRBV5-1 and TRBJ2-5, with 7 positions matching TRBD1. The CDR3 has 15 amino acids. Trimming at V came to 2 bases and at J to 1 base, leaving 5 bases not matched to a gene. Germline V CDR1 and CDR2: SGHRS, YFSETQ. CDR3 protein: CASSFQGQSQETQYF. DNA of the CDR3: TGCGCCAGCAGCTTTCAGGGACAGTCCCAAGAGACCCAGTACTTC. The full variable domain, its missing parts supplied by reference TRBV5-1 and TRBJ2-5, is KAGVTQTPRYLIKTRGQQVTLSCSPISGHRSVSWYQQTPGQGLQFLFEYFSETQRNKGNFPGRFSGRQFSNSRSEMNVSTLELGDSALYLCASSFQGQSQETQYFGPGTRLLVL.